The T cell receptor (beta chain) under discussion was sequenced for a study of regulatory T cells in long-lasting Graves disease. Study information: Graves' patients, diagnosed recently, had received antithyroid drugs under 3 months.

Time point in this sample: newly diagnosed GD, antithyroid drugs for less than 3 months. From PBMCs, RNA was extracted and then used to make the TCR library. Per American Thyroid Association guidelines, Graves' disease was diagnosed. Germline assignment: CDR1 LGHNA and CDR2 YSLEER. V lost 1 base and J 0 bases, leaving 7 bases between the germline ends. The CDR3 has 15 amino acids. Construction of TCR beta libraries relied on iRepertoire HTBI primers and on Arm-PCR targeting CDR3 regions. TCRdb re-derived calls from the multiplex PCR reads in MiXCR, one entry per CDR3 protein. The sample holds under 300,000 distinct CDR3 sequences, 20% seen once. This clonotype appeared many times.

The receptor was isolated from a female donor with Graves disease. The rearrangement links TRBV4-3 to TRBJ2-1; D unresolved. Here the sequenced sample was peripheral blood mononuclear cells (PBMCs), taken at new diagnosis, from a patient treated with antithyroid drugs. The CDR3 sequence is CASSQALVSYNEQFF. CDR3 DNA sequence: TGCGCCAGCAGCCAAGCGCTAGTCTCCTACAATGAGCAGTTCTTC.